This TCR beta chain was sequenced for a study of CD8 T cells in ankylosing spondylitis. This clonotype was recorded at least ten times. Its antigen remains unidentified. By quantitative 5'-RACE with molecular barcodes, the TCR beta libraries were made. TCRdb re-called the 5' RACE reads through MiXCR, storing one row per CDR3 protein. The table includes roughly 250,000 distinct CDR3 sequences, roughly 8.6% detected once. Findings and limits, study-wide: Researchers reportedly found disease-linked clones significantly enriched in matched ankylosing spondylitis synovial fluid.

The CDR3 spans 12 residues. Trimming removed 4 bases from V and 5 bases from J, with 8 bases in between. Germline lookup yields CDR1 ENHRY and CDR2 SYGVKD. The TCR sequence derives from a male donor with ankylosing spondylitis or in good health (not recorded which). The chain links TRBV10-3 to TRBJ2-5; D is unclear. Sequencing was carried out using blood, either unsorted or a sorted T cell fraction (not recorded which). The DNA of the CDR3 is TGTGCCATCAGTGTAGGTGGGGAGACCCAGTACTTC. Translating it yields CAISVGGETQYF.